The present T cell receptor beta chain was sequenced within a study of chemoradiotherapy in HPV16-positive cancers. Across the study: Candidate HPV-specific T-cell clones and common TCR motifs came from functional assays in a couple of HPV16-positive patients.

Regarding the study as a whole: Candidate HPV-specific clones and E7-related TCR motifs grew in tumor during treatment. In HPV16-positive patients, HPV-responsive T-cell expansion tracked better recurrence-free survival.

Using immunoSEQ multiplex PCR, the repertoire was profiled, and TCRdb retains in-frame clones only, with some absent. Found here are approximately 23,000 clones, more than 80% of them singletons; the top ten hold around a fifth. For this clone: As yet, its antigen is unknown.

Sequencing was performed on blood, taken from a patient who underwent chemoradiotherapy. This clonotype was sampled from a human donor with HPV-associated anogenital cancer.

The CDR3 region has the DNA TGTGCCAGCTGGGACAGCCCCTACAATGAGCAGTTCTTC. Protein: CASWDSPYNEQFF. The chain recombines TRBV7-9 with TRBJ2-1; 7 nucleotides agree with TRBD1. This CDR3 has 13 amino acids. V shed 8 bases and J 2 bases; nucleotides not matched to a gene: 3. CDR1 is SEHNR, CDR2 FQNEAQ, per germline (reference sequence).